The 24 T cell receptor beta chains listed next were all sequenced from one sample in a study of blood T cells in healthy people across ages (dated by TCRdb to the mid-2010s). The receptor library was made with 5' RACE. Sequencing was carried out with an Illumina HiSeq 2500. A second PCR of roughly 7 to 12 cycles was run with a J-beta primer mix and a sample-barcoded 5' primer. TCRdb cleaned the public reads at Q25 with fastp, built clones with MiXCR and kept in-frame beta chains. CDR3 protein duplicates are merged, each entry listing the most common genes and DNA. Recorded for this sample are more than 1,000,000 distinct CDR3 sequences; 20% to 25% of them occurred a single time. The ten top clones hold 0.75% of the sample. These data also formed part of another study, on T cells of mothers and their children.

Sequencing input: blood. The receptors were sampled from a girl aged 2 to 9 in good health.

This clonotype was found a few times. V usage is TRBV20-1 and J usage is TRBJ1-1, with D possibly matching TRBD1 (6 bases). The CDR3 contains 13 residues. Germline values: CDR1 DFQATT, CDR2 SNEGSKA (reference sequence). Trimming removed 5 bases at V and 7 bases at J, with 17 bases between. The CDR3 loop reads CSADSGQTGEAFF. In nucleotides, the CDR3 is TGCAGTGCTGACTCGGGGCAGACAGGTGAAGCTTTCTTT.

This clonotype showed up just a few times. The chain uses TRBV7-3 and TRBJ1-2; D is undetermined. The ends were cut back, 4 bases at V and 8 bases at J, with 11 bases in the middle. Germline CDR1 and CDR2: SGHTA and FQGTGA. This CDR3 spans 12 amino acids. CDR3 amino acids: CASSYEIRGYTF. CDR3 in DNA: TGTGCCAGCAGCTACGAGATCAGAGGCTACACCTTC.

The V gene is TRBV6-5, the J gene TRBJ1-2; 8 bases map to TRBD1. The CDR3 spans 15 residues. Germline assignment: CDR1 MNHEY and CDR2 SVGAGI. The V and J ends lost 4 bases and 7 bases, in that order; junction bases with no gene match: 11. DNA for the CDR3: TGTGCCAGCAGTTCCGACCGGACAGGGTCGAGTGGCTACACCTTC. Protein: CASSSDRTGSSGYTF.

This clonotype was counted a few times. V gene TRBV6-5 combines with J gene TRBJ2-1; possible D gene TRBD2, 6 bases. Trimming pared 0 bases from V and 3 bases from J, leaving 9 bases between. The CDR3 length is 15 residues. CDR1 is MNHEY, CDR2 SVGAGI, per germline. CDR3 amino acids: CASSYSTGGYNEQFF. The CDR3, as DNA: TGTGCCAGCAGTTACTCTACCGGGGGCTACAATGAGCAGTTCTTC.

A few counts support this clonotype. The chain links TRBV6-6 to TRBJ2-5; D uncertain. Germline CDR1 and CDR2: MNHNY and SVGAGI (reference sequence). Trimming removed 2 bases at V and 9 bases at J, with 7 bases between. The CDR3 spans 11 residues. The CDR3 DNA reads TGTGCCAGCAGTTACGGTGAGGCCCAGTACTTC. Translating it yields CASSYGEAQYF.

The chain carries TRBV20-1 and TRBJ2-3; TRBD2 matches at 9 bases. Germline CDR1 is DFQATT and CDR2 is SNEGSKA (reference sequence). Trimming cost V 6 bases and J 0 bases; bases outside gene matches: 19. This CDR3 is 19 amino acids long. The DNA of the CDR3 is TGCAGTGCCCCCCCTCCTCTGAGCGGGAGGCCGACTAGCACAGATACGCAGTATTTT. Protein: CSAPPPLSGRPTSTDTQYF.

As to this clonotype: One end of the junction does not line up with germline, which may come from a read error. The chain carries TRBV14 and TRBJ2-1; 11 nucleotides line up with TRBD2. Germline loops: CDR1 SGHDN, CDR2 FVKESK. The CDR3 consists of 14 residues. The CDR3 loop reads CTSSQLAGANEQFF. As DNA, the CDR3 is TGTACCAGCAGCCAACTAGCGGGAGCCAATGAGCAGTTCTTC.

This clonotype has a handful of counts. This chain uses TRBV5-1 with TRBJ2-5; 7 nucleotides agree with TRBD2. Germline assignment: CDR1 SGHRS and CDR2 YFSETQ. V gave up 0 bases and J gave up 1 base; unmatched junction bases: 3. The CDR3 is made up of 15 amino acids. The CDR3 protein is CASSLGAGSQETQYF. The CDR3 DNA is TGCGCCAGCAGCTTGGGAGCGGGGAGCCAAGAGACCCAGTACTTC.

This clonotype has just a few counts. The gene calls are TRBV28 and TRBJ2-7, with 10 bases matching TRBD2. The CDR3 runs to 17 residues. J gave up 3 bases and V 5 bases, and 13 bases lay outside the gene matches. Germline V gene data show CDR1 as MDHEN and CDR2 as SYDVKM. This chain's CDR3 is CASSRSGAGGQGYEQYF. DNA of the CDR3: TGTGCCAGCAGTCGGTCCGGAGCGGGAGGGCAAGGCTACGAGCAGTACTTC.

This clonotype was seen more than once but under ten times. This rearrangement joins TRBV24-1 to TRBJ2-1; D is perhaps TRBD1 (5 bases). The germline V gene has CDR1 KGHDR and CDR2 SFDVKD. The V and J ends lost 8 bases and 6 bases respectively, with 10 bases between them. The CDR3 covers 12 residues. CDR3 in amino acids: CATTGLSNEQFF. The CDR3 coding sequence is TGTGCCACCACAGGGCTGAGCAATGAGCAGTTCTTC.

The V call is TRBV6-1, the J call TRBJ1-5; D uncertain. There are 12 residues in the CDR3. Germline V CDR1 and CDR2: MNHNS, SASEGT. Trimming took 3 bases from V and 9 from J, leaving 9 bases between them. CDR3 sequence: CASSEDPSPQHF. CDR3 sequence (DNA): TGTGCCAGCAGTGAGGACCCATCGCCCCAGCATTTT.

V is TRBV3-1 and J is TRBJ1-2; no definite D call. V was pared by 8 bases and J by 2 bases, with 9 bases between. This CDR3 is 12 amino acids long. CDR1 is LGHDT, CDR2 YNNKEL, per germline (reference sequence). CDR3 DNA sequence: TGTGCCAGCCTCAGTCCAAACTATGGCTACACCTTC. Translated, it gives CASLSPNYGYTF.

The chain carries TRBV5-1 and TRBJ2-2; TRBD2 is a possible D gene (5 bases). With 3 bases removed from V and 0 bases from J, the gap between germline ends came to 12 bases. This CDR3 has 16 amino acids. Per germline, CDR1 SGHRS and CDR2 YFSETQ. CDR3 bases: TGCGCCAGCAGCTACACTAGTGTCGCGAACACCGGGGAGCTGTTTTTT. This codes for CASSYTSVANTGELFF.

The chain employs TRBV4-3 and TRBJ1-2; perhaps TRBD1 as D (6 bases). Germline CDR1 reads LGHNA; CDR2 reads YSLEER. The CDR3 totals 13 residues. V was cut by 4 bases and J by 6 bases, with 12 bases left in between. The CDR3 reads CASSPIQGDGYTF. The DNA of the CDR3 is TGCGCCAGCAGCCCGATACAGGGTGATGGCTACACCTTC.

This clonotype has only a few counts. The V and J genes are TRBV5-1 and TRBJ1-1; D remains unclear. V was pared by 0 bases and J by 0 bases, with 12 bases between. The CDR3 contains 16 residues. The germline V gene has CDR1 SGHRS and CDR2 YFSETQ. CDR3 sequence reads: CASSLGDVPMNTEAFF. The CDR3 DNA follows: TGCGCCAGCAGCTTGGGAGACGTTCCTATGAACACTGAAGCTTTCTTT.

This clonotype was counted a few times. The gene calls are TRBV6-1 and TRBJ2-1; a possible D gene is TRBD1 (5 bases). CDR3 size: 14 residues. V gave up 2 bases and J gave up 13 bases, with 18 bases separating them. In germline, CDR1 is MNHNS, CDR2 SASEGT. The CDR3 DNA sequence: TGTGCCAGCAGTGAAATCTCGTTGGGGCTATTACAGTTCTTC. Amino acids: CASSEISLGLLQFF.

The chain recombines TRBV7-9 with TRBJ2-5; 11 bases match TRBD2. TRBJ2-1 matches the DNA end more closely, so the J call is doubtful. Germline loops: CDR1 SEHNR, CDR2 FQNEAQ (reference sequence). This CDR3 region has 16 residues. CDR3 sequence: CASSPTLVAGGFEQFF. DNA for the CDR3: TGTGCCAGCAGCCCGACGCTAGTAGCGGGAGGGTTTGAGCAGTTCTTC.

On this clonotype itself: An end of the junction differs from the germline gene, which may be a read error. The chain links TRBV12-3 or TRBV12-4 to TRBJ1-2; 10 positions agree with TRBD1. This CDR3 is 13 amino acids long. In DNA, the CDR3 is TGTGCCGGCAGTGGGACAGGGGCCTATGGCTACACCTTC. Translating it yields CAGSGTGAYGYTF.

The V and J genes are TRBV25-1 and TRBJ2-4, with a tentative D call TRBD2 (6 bases). The CDR3 runs to 14 residues. Germline lookup yields CDR1 MGHDK and CDR2 SYGVNS. V was pared by 2 bases and J by 7 bases, with 12 bases between. The CDR3 bases are TGTGCCAGCAGTGAAGGGGGGTGGTCGAACATTCAGTACTTC. Translating it yields CASSEGGWSNIQYF.

This chain uses TRBV7-9 with TRBJ2-7; D might be TRBD2 (6 bases). V lost 1 base, J lost 1 base, and 8 bases lay in between. Germline V gene lookup returns CDR1 SEHNR and CDR2 FQNEAQ (reference sequence). The CDR3 length is 14 residues. CDR3 sequence (DNA): TGTGCCAGCAGCTTAGGTGGGACTTCCTACGAGCAGTACTTC. It codes for CASSLGGTSYEQYF.

The rearrangement joins TRBV7-2 to TRBJ2-1; D remains unclear. The J call could be wrong; TRBJ2-5 is a better fit for the DNA end. This CDR3 has 13 residues. Germline CDR1 and CDR2: SGHTA and FQGNSA. CDR3 region: CASSPGPLKTQYF. As DNA, the CDR3 is TGTGCCAGCAGCCCCGGACCTTTGAAGACCCAGTACTTC.

This clonotype is a singleton in its sample. The chain is built from TRBV28 and TRBJ2-6; D ambiguous. The CDR3 loop spans 17 amino acids. V dropped 4 bases and J dropped 0 bases, with 13 bases sitting between them. Germline lookup yields CDR1 MDHEN and CDR2 SYDVKM. CDR3 protein: CASSSDIVDSGANVLTF. The CDR3 coding sequence is TGTGCCAGCAGTTCCGACATAGTAGACTCTGGGGCCAACGTCCTGACTTTC.

Only a few counts were recorded for this clonotype. The rearrangement uses TRBV12-3 or TRBV12-4 and TRBJ2-5; 9 bases fit TRBD2. The V gene end was trimmed by 3 bases and the J gene end by 1 base; junction bases not matched to a gene: 3. The CDR3 totals 15 residues. The CDR3 region has the DNA TGTGCCAGCAGTTTGGGGCGGGAGGGCCAAGAGACCCAGTACTTC. As protein: CASSLGREGQETQYF.

This clonotype appeared many times. The gene calls are TRBV7-8 and TRBJ2-3, with 12 positions matching TRBD2. CDR3 length equals 16 residues. Germline V CDR1 and CDR2: SGHVS, FQNEAQ. With 2 bases clipped from V and 3 bases from J, the junction kept 3 bases outside the gene matches. CDR3 sequence (DNA): TGTGCCAGCAGCTTACGCCTAGCGGGGGGGACAGATACGCAGTATTTT. Translating it yields CASSLRLAGGTDTQYF.